Below, 30 T cell receptor beta chains from the same sample are listed, as sequenced in a study of regulatory T cells in long-lasting Graves disease. Time point noted: newly diagnosed GD, antithyroid drugs for less than 3 months. The TCR library was prepared using RNA isolated from PBMCs. To make TCR beta libraries, researchers used iRepertoire HTBI primers and Arm-PCR of CDR3 regions. TCRdb ran MiXCR on the multiplex PCR reads and lists one entry per CDR3 protein. The sample shows about 420,000 distinct CDR3 sequences, roughly 15% of them seen only once. The same specimen was also included in a second study, on T cells in Graves' hyperthyroidism and ophthalmopathy.

The sample in question was peripheral blood mononuclear cells (PBMCs), obtained at new diagnosis, from a patient treated with antithyroid drugs. The receptors shown here come from a woman younger than 30 with Graves disease.

The rearrangement links TRBV7-3 to TRBJ2-2; D perhaps matches TRBD2 (5 bases). From germline, CDR1 is SGHTA and CDR2 FQGTGA. The CDR3 is made up of 15 amino acids. The germline V and J ends were trimmed by 3 bases and 4 bases, with 12 bases remaining between them. The CDR3: CASSLSGGITGELFF. CDR3 nucleotide sequence: TGTGCCAGCAGCTTGAGTGGAGGCATCACCGGGGAGCTGTTTTTT.

This clonotype came up many times. The chain couples TRBV6-2 or TRBV6-3 to TRBJ2-2; 13 bases line up with TRBD2. CDR1 MNHEY and CDR2 SVGEGT come from the germline V gene. The CDR3 has 17 residues. The V and J ends lost 7 bases and 7 bases, in that order; junction bases with no gene match: 12. CDR3 coding DNA: TGTGCCAGCAAGTCCCTGGGACTAGCGGGATCGATCGGGGAGCTGTTTTTT. Translating gives CASKSLGLAGSIGELFF.

In its sample, this clonotype was seen many times. The chain has TRBV6-5 and TRBJ2-7; possibly TRBD2 for D (5 bases). This CDR3 spans 14 amino acids. CDR1 and CDR2 (germline): MNHEY, SVGAGI. V gave up 0 bases and J gave up 2 bases, with 8 bases separating them. CDR3 residues: CASSYSREPYEQYF. The CDR3 bases are TGTGCCAGCAGTTACTCCCGGGAACCCTACGAGCAGTACTTC.

This clonotype was seen more than once but under ten times. CDR3 protein: CASSPGGQGREKLFF. CDR3 nucleotide sequence: TGTGCCAGTAGCCCTGGGGGACAGGGGAGAGAAAAACTGTTTTTT. The J gene is TRBJ1-4, the V gene TRBV19, with TRBD1 matching over 10 bases. Germline CDR1 and CDR2: LNHDA and SQIVND (reference sequence). CDR3 length: 15 amino acids. V lost 6 bases to trimming and J lost 8 bases; unmatched junction nucleotides: 9.

This clonotype has a count of ten or more. The rearrangement uses TRBV29-1 and TRBJ1-2, with D hard to call. V shed 3 bases and J shed 5 bases, with 13 bases lying between them. The CDR3 runs 13 residues. The germline V gene encodes CDR1 SQVTM and CDR2 ANQGSEA. DNA of the CDR3: TGCAGCGTTGAGTCAGCAGAAAAATATGGCTACACCTTC. This gives the protein CSVESAEKYGYTF.

The chain couples TRBV29-1 to TRBJ2-2; D may match TRBD1 or TRBD2 (5 bases each). Germline CDR1 reads SQVTM; CDR2 reads ANQGSEA. The length of the CDR3 is 12 residues. The V end was cut by 4 bases, the J end by 6 bases, with 9 bases between. CDR3: CSVVRGAGELFF. For the CDR3, the DNA is TGCAGCGTTGTGAGGGGAGCCGGGGAGCTGTTTTTT.

This clonotype has more than one count but fewer than ten. The chain joins TRBV3-1 to TRBJ2-2; D may match TRBD1 or TRBD2 (5 bases each). Germline CDR1 and CDR2: LGHDT and YNNKEL (reference sequence). The CDR3 length is 17 residues. V lost 0 bases to trimming and J lost 1 base, with 12 bases between them. As DNA, the CDR3 is TGTGCCAGCAGCCAAGAAAGAGGGGCCCAGAACACCGGGGAGCTGTTTTTT. Translation gives CASSQERGAQNTGELFF.

The table lists this clonotype with a count of one. This rearrangement joins TRBV7-9 to TRBJ2-1; 10 positions agree with TRBD2. This CDR3 comprises 15 residues. J lost 9 bases, V lost 1 base, and 6 bases had no gene match. Germline-derived CDR1 and CDR2 are SEHNR and FQNEAQ (reference sequence). The CDR3 coding sequence is TGTGCCAGCAGCTTAGGGCTAGCGGGAGACTTTGAGCAGTTCTTC. Amino acid sequence: CASSLGLAGDFEQFF.

The chain is built from TRBV4-2 and TRBJ1-3; no clear D. CDR3 length: 15 residues. Germline V gene lookup returns CDR1 LGHNA and CDR2 YNFKEQ. Trimming pared 1 base from V and 4 bases from J, leaving 11 bases between. Written as DNA, the CDR3 is TGTGCCAGCAGCCAAGGGACTTCGAAAGGAAACACCATATATTTT. Its translation is CASSQGTSKGNTIYF.

This clonotype has more than one count but fewer than ten. V gene TRBV6-9 combines with J gene TRBJ2-6, with 7 bases matching TRBD2. CDR3 size: 18 residues. Germline V CDR1 and CDR2: MNHGY, SVAAGI. The junction had 8 bases not matched to a gene; V was cut back by 3 bases and J by 0 bases. For the CDR3, the DNA is TGTGCCAGCAGTTACCCGGGGGGACGGACCTCTGGGGCCAACGTCCTGACTTTC. It translates to CASSYPGGRTSGANVLTF.

The chain joins TRBV5-5 to TRBJ2-4; 7 positions match TRBD1. The J call may be faulty, since TRBJ1-2 better matches the DNA end. CDR3 length: 18 amino acids. CDR1 is SGHKS, CDR2 YYEKEE, per germline (reference sequence). The CDR3 protein is CASSLSLTGAQGGYGYTF. For the CDR3, the DNA is TGTGCCAGCAGCTTGTCCCTCACAGGGGCCCAAGGGGGCTATGGCTACACCTTC.

The V and J genes are TRBV6-2 or TRBV6-3 and TRBJ2-7, with TRBD2 identical over 8 bases. J gave up 3 bases and V 7 bases, and 8 bases lay outside the gene matches. The CDR3 totals 14 residues. Germline CDR1 is MNHEY and CDR2 is SVGEGT. CDR3 DNA: TGTGCCAGCACTCGGACTAGCTCTTTCTACGAGCAGTACTTC. Protein: CASTRTSSFYEQYF.

The rearrangement joins TRBV7-2 to TRBJ2-5; maybe TRBD2 (7 bases). Germline-derived CDR1 and CDR2 are SGHTA and FQGNSA. V was trimmed by 5 bases and J by 0 bases, leaving 16 bases between them. This CDR3 has 16 residues. DNA for the CDR3: TGTGCCAGCAGCCCCCGGGGAGGGGGGTACCAAGAGACCCAGTACTTC. Amino acid sequence: CASSPRGGGYQETQYF. The full variable domain, rest sourced from reference TRBV7-2 and TRBJ2-5, is GAGVSQSPSNKVTEKGKDVELRCDPISGHTALYWYRQSLGQGLEFLIYFQGNSAPDKSGLPSDRFSAERTGGSVSTLTIQRTQQEDSAVYLCASSPRGGGYQETQYFGPGTRLLVL.

This clonotype was recorded a few times. Possible read error: a much larger clone is one base away. The chain has TRBV28 and TRBJ2-1; 11 nucleotides match TRBD2. Per the germline V gene, CDR1 is MDHEN and CDR2 is SYDVKM. CDR3 size: 18 residues. The CDR3 DNA is TGTGCCAGCAGTTCCATAGCGGGAGGGCCCTTATCCTACAATGAGCAGCTCTTC. Translation: CASSSIAGGPLSYNEQLF.

This clonotype has more than one count but fewer than ten. This rearrangement joins TRBV7-6 to TRBJ2-7; the D gene is possibly TRBD2 (7 bases). The length of the CDR3 is 15 residues. Germline V gene data show CDR1 as SGHVS and CDR2 as FNYEAQ. V lost 3 bases to trimming and J lost 3 bases, with 15 bases between them. The CDR3 bases are TGTGCCAGCAGCTTTTTCGGGGGGCCAAGCTACGAGCAGTACTTC. Encoded protein: CASSFFGGPSYEQYF.

In its sample, this clonotype was seen many times. The rearrangement links TRBV20-1 to TRBJ2-7; TRBD1 matches 7 bases. The CDR3 is made up of 12 amino acids. Germline CDR1 is DFQATT and CDR2 is SNEGSKA (reference sequence). V was pared by 3 bases and J by 5 bases, with 4 bases of the junction left unmatched. CDR3 nucleotide sequence: TGCAGTGCTAGTGACAGGGACCACGAGCAGTACTTC. It specifies CSASDRDHEQYF.

At least ten counts were recorded for this clonotype. The V and J genes are TRBV12-3 or TRBV12-4 and TRBJ2-2; TRBD1 agrees at 9 bases. This CDR3 region has 15 residues. V gave up 3 bases and J gave up 5 bases; unmatched junction bases: 4. In nucleotides, the CDR3 is TGTGCCAGCAGTTTCCGACAGGGGGATACCGGGGAGCTGTTTTTT. It yields the protein CASSFRQGDTGELFF.

This clonotype was recorded many times. V is TRBV28 and J is TRBJ1-1, with unresolved D. Germline V gives CDR1 MDHEN, CDR2 SYDVKM. V lost 6 bases, J lost 0 bases, and 5 bases lay in between. The CDR3 contains 12 residues. CDR3 bases: TGTGCCAGCAGAAAGATGAACACTGAAGCTTTCTTT. Translating it yields CASRKMNTEAFF.

The chain has TRBV9 and TRBJ2-5, with D possibly being TRBD1 (6 bases). CDR1 is SGDLS, CDR2 YYNGEE, per germline. The CDR3 spans 14 residues. Trimming removed 0 bases from V and 5 bases from J, with 11 bases in between. The CDR3 DNA sequence: TGTGCCAGCAGCGTAGGCCCCAGGGGCGAGACCCAGTACTTC. Translating it yields CASSVGPRGETQYF.

V gene TRBV19 combines with J gene TRBJ2-5; the D is unclear. Germline V CDR1 and CDR2: LNHDA, SQIVND (reference sequence). The CDR3 runs 13 residues. V lost 3 bases, J lost 0 bases, and 5 bases lay in between. The CDR3 here is CASSMLHQETQYF. Here the CDR3 DNA reads TGTGCCAGTAGTATGCTGCACCAAGAGACCCAGTACTTC.

This clonotype was counted at least ten times. The chain uses TRBV2 and TRBJ2-2, with 7 bases matching TRBD1. The CDR3 consists of 16 residues. The ends lost 5 bases at V and 0 bases at J; junction bases unmatched: 6. Germline CDR1 is SNHLY and CDR2 is FYNNEI. The CDR3 here is CASSWDSATNTGELFF. CDR3 nucleotide sequence: TGTGCCAGCAGTTGGGACAGCGCCACGAACACCGGGGAGCTGTTTTTT.

This clonotype was counted ten times or more. The J gene is TRBJ1-4, the V gene TRBV20-1, with 7 bases matching TRBD1. V was pared by 0 bases and J by 7 bases, with 5 bases of the junction left unmatched. Germline V gene sequence: CDR1 DFQATT, CDR2 SNEGSKA (reference sequence). The CDR3 runs 14 residues. CDR3 DNA sequence: TGCAGTGCTAGAGATCGACAGGGCGGTGAAAAACTGTTTTTT. Protein: CSARDRQGGEKLFF.

This clonotype was picked up many times. CDR3 protein: CASRDLAGASLNEQFF. The CDR3 nucleotides read TGTGCCAGCAGGGACTTGGCGGGAGCGTCCCTCAATGAGCAGTTCTTC. The chain links TRBV11-2 to TRBJ2-1; 7 nucleotides match TRBD2. CDR1 is SGHAT and CDR2 is FQNNGV in the germline V gene. CDR3 length: 16 amino acids. The V gene end was trimmed by 6 bases and the J gene end by 6 bases; junction bases not matched to a gene: 14.

This clonotype was seen a handful of times. The chain couples TRBV24-1 to TRBJ1-1; D ambiguous. Germline assignment: CDR1 KGHDR and CDR2 SFDVKD. The CDR3 consists of 13 residues. Trimming stripped 9 bases from V and 5 bases from J, with 15 bases between. The CDR3 coding sequence is TGTGCCACCTTGGGCCCTGGGCAAACTGAAGCTTTCTTT. Amino acids: CATLGPGQTEAFF.

This clonotype occurred a few times. The chain uses TRBV6-5 and TRBJ1-2, with TRBD1 matching 7 bases. CDR1 is MNHEY and CDR2 is SVGAGI in the germline V gene. This CDR3 has 16 residues. J gave up 6 bases and V 4 bases, and 14 bases lay outside the gene matches. The CDR3 nucleotides are TGTGCCAGCAGTTTTGCCGGGCCCAGGGGGAGCGATGGCTACACCTTC. Its translation is CASSFAGPRGSDGYTF.

This clonotype has a handful of counts. The rearrangement joins TRBV9 to TRBJ1-2, with 7 bases lining up with TRBD1. CDR1 is SGDLS and CDR2 is YYNGEE in the germline V gene. The CDR3 has 14 amino acids. With 0 bases clipped from V and 12 bases from J, the junction kept 11 bases outside the gene matches. Here the CDR3 DNA reads TGTGCCAGCAGCGTAGCGGGACAGCCAAGGGGGCACACCTTC. Protein: CASSVAGQPRGHTF.

The rearrangement joins TRBV5-1 to TRBJ2-1; D is undetermined. V dropped 0 bases and J dropped 6 bases, with 13 bases sitting between them. This CDR3 is 15 amino acids long. Germline V lookup: CDR1 SGHRS, CDR2 YFSETQ. The CDR3 protein is CASSLEVVSINEQFF. The DNA for the CDR3 is TGCGCCAGCAGCTTGGAGGTGGTCAGCATCAATGAGCAGTTCTTC. The variable domain in full, with the rest retrieved from reference TRBV5-1 and TRBJ2-1, is KAGVTQTPRYLIKTRGQQVTLSCSPISGHRSVSWYQQTPGQGLQFLFEYFSETQRNKGNFPGRFSGRQFSNSRSEMNVSTLELGDSALYLCASSLEVVSINEQFFGPGTRLTVL.

For this clonotype: A much larger clonotype is one base distant, so this may be a read error. V and J are TRBV11-2 and TRBJ2-5; 13 bases match TRBD2. The last part of the DNA fits TRBJ2-1 better; the J call may be wrong. Germline CDR1 and CDR2: SGHAT and FQNNGV. The CDR3 covers 15 residues. The CDR3 coding sequence is TGTGCCAGCAGCCCCCGACTAGCGGGAGGTAGGGACCAGTTCTTC. It yields the protein CASSPRLAGGRDQFF.

In its sample, this clonotype was seen many times. The genes are TRBV20-1 and TRBJ2-1; D ambiguous. The V end was cut by 6 bases, the J end by 6 bases, with 12 bases between. Germline-derived CDR1 and CDR2 are DFQATT and SNEGSKA (reference sequence). This CDR3 region has 12 residues. The CDR3 sequence is CSAAKQFNEQFF. The CDR3 region has the DNA TGCAGTGCCGCAAAACAGTTCAATGAGCAGTTCTTC.

Many counts were recorded for this clonotype. The chain recombines TRBV28 with TRBJ1-1; no clear D. This CDR3 contains 13 residues. V was clipped by 5 bases and J by 2 bases, with 9 bases between them. Per the germline V gene, CDR1 is MDHEN and CDR2 is SYDVKM. The CDR3 nucleotides read TGTGCCAGCAGTCCCCCCCCTAACACTGAAGCTTTCTTT. This codes for CASSPPPNTEAFF. Combining the CDR3 with reference TRBV28 and TRBJ1-1 gives the whole variable domain DVKVTQSSRYLVKRTGEKVFLECVQDMDHENMFWYRQDPGLGLRLIYFSYDVKMKEKGDIPEGYSVSREKKERFSLILESASTNQTSMYLCASSPPPNTEAFFGQGTRLTVV.